The 7 T cell receptor beta chains listed next were all sequenced from one sample in a study of T cells in localized non-small cell lung cancer. The table came from immunoSEQ multiplex PCR; TCRdb's copy has only in-frame clones and leaves some out. This sample has some 50,000 clones, with under 90% found just once. Sequencing used peripheral blood mononuclear cells, obtained before any cancer treatment. The origin of the receptors is a man between 40 and 70 years old with stage III lung adenocarcinoma.

The CDR3 nucleotides are TGTGCCAGTCGGACCCACACTGAAGCTTTCTTT. It encodes CASRTHTEAFF. The chain links TRBV7-9 to TRBJ1-1; D is undetermined. V dropped 9 bases and J dropped 3 bases, with 8 bases sitting between them. Germline V gives CDR1 SEHNR, CDR2 FQNEAQ (reference sequence). The CDR3 is 11 residues long.

This clone was recorded only once. The chain uses TRBV18 and TRBJ2-5; TRBD1 agrees at 9 bases. This CDR3 has 15 amino acids. Germline CDR1 reads KGHSH; CDR2 reads LQKENI. J lost 6 bases, V lost 2 bases, and 7 bases had no gene match. The CDR3 reads CASSPSTGGSQTQYF. The CDR3 DNA reads as TGTGCCAGCTCACCATCCACAGGGGGCTCACAGACCCAGTACTTC.

This chain connects TRBV28 to TRBJ2-1, with a tentative D call TRBD1 (5 bases). CDR3 length: 13 residues. Trimming stripped 6 bases from V and 8 bases from J, with 14 bases between. Germline V gene data show CDR1 as MDHEN and CDR2 as SYDVKM. CDR3 residues: CASSPAWGHEQFF. CDR3 DNA: TGTGCCAGCAGCCCTGCGTGGGGCCATGAGCAGTTCTTC.

J is TRBJ1-2 and V is TRBV30; TRBD1 aligns across 7 bases. In germline, CDR1 is GTSNPN, CDR2 SVGIG (reference sequence). CDR3 length equals 13 residues. Trimming removed 2 bases from V and 4 bases from J; junction bases left unmatched: 4. CDR3 bases: TGTGCCTGGAGTCCCCAGGGGGGCTATGGCTACACCTTC. Residues: CAWSPQGGYGYTF.

V usage is TRBV2 and J usage is TRBJ1-1; a weak D match, TRBD1 (6 bases). Germline assignment: CDR1 SNHLY and CDR2 FYNNEI. This CDR3 is built from 12 residues. Trimming cost V 6 bases and J 8 bases, with 13 bases left between them. The CDR3 DNA is TGTGCCAGCAGGGGGGCGGGTTCAGAAGCTTTCTTT. The encoded protein is CASRGAGSEAFF.

This chain joins TRBV9 and TRBJ2-5; D is tentatively TRBD1 or TRBD2 (5 bases each). The CDR3 is made up of 14 amino acids. The V and J ends lost 6 bases and 5 bases respectively, with 17 bases between them. CDR1 and CDR2 from the germline V gene are SGDLS and YYNGEE. CDR3 loop: CASTLGVADETQYF. In DNA, the CDR3 is TGTGCCAGCACCTTGGGGGTGGCGGATGAGACCCAGTACTTC.

The chain joins TRBV23-1 to TRBJ2-5, with 7 nucleotides matching TRBD1. TRBV23-1 is marked as an open reading frame, function uncertain. The J segment lost 1 base and the V segment lost 4 bases, leaving 12 bases of the junction unmatched. The CDR3 is made up of 17 amino acids. The chain's CDR3 is CASSLGDRPFAQETQYF. CDR3 in DNA: TGCGCCAGCAGTCTCGGGGACAGACCCTTCGCCCAAGAGACCCAGTACTTC.